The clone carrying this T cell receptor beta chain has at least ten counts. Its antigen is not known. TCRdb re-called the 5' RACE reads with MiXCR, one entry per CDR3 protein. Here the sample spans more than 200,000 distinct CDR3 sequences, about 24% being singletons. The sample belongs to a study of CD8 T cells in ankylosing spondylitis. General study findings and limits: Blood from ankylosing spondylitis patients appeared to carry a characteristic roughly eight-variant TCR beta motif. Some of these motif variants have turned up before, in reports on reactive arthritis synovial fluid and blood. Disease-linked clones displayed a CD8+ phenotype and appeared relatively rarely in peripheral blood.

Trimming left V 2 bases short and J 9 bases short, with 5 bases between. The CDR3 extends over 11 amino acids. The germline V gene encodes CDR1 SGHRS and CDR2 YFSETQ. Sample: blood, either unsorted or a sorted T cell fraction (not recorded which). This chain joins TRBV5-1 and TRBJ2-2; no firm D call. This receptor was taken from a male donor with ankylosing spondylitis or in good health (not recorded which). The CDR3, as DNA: TGCGCCAGCAGCTTTAAGAGGGAGCTGTTTTTT. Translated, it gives CASSFKRELFF.